Listed here are 21 T cell receptor beta chains from one sample, sequenced in a study of beta chain features in type 1 diabetes. Expressed TCRB transcripts got sequenced, as all isolated RNA was reverse transcribed. TCRdb's table, derived via immunoSEQ multiplex PCR, lists solely in-frame clones and lacks some. The table records hundreds of thousands of clones, about a sixth of them present only once. Sequenced input: naive CD4+ T cells from blood. The receptors stem from a woman between 18 and 29 years old in good health.

The CDR3 spells CASSANRDRPYNEQFF. The CDR3 DNA sequence: TGTGCCAGCAGCGCGAACCGGGACAGGCCCTACAATGAGCAGTTCTTC. V is TRBV27 and J is TRBJ2-1, with TRBD1 identical over 8 bases. Germline assignment: CDR1 MNHEY and CDR2 SMNVEV (reference sequence). J was trimmed by 2 bases and V by 6 bases; bases with no gene match: 9. The CDR3 loop spans 16 amino acids.

With respect to this clone: Other DNA sequences within the sample encode an identical CDR3. The chain links TRBV9 to TRBJ2-2; weak D call: TRBD2 (6 bases). Germline V gene lookup returns CDR1 SGDLS and CDR2 YYNGEE. This CDR3 has 16 residues. The V end was cut by 0 bases, the J end by 3 bases, with 12 bases between. The CDR3 coding sequence is TGTGCCAGCAGCGTAGGGGTACGGGAGTACACCGGGGAGCTGTTTTTT. It translates to CASSVGVREYTGELFF.

A few counts support this clone. The V gene is TRBV28, the J gene TRBJ2-2, with 8 bases matching TRBD2. Trimming removed 5 bases from V and 1 base from J; junction bases left unmatched: 6. This CDR3 is 16 amino acids long. The germline gives CDR1 MDHEN, CDR2 SYDVKM. CDR3 sequence: CASSPGLALNTGELFF. In nucleotides, the CDR3 is TGTGCCAGCAGTCCTGGACTAGCTTTGAACACCGGGGAGCTGTTTTTT. Drawing the rest from reference TRBV28 and TRBJ2-2, the complete variable domain is DVKVTQSSRYLVKRTGEKVFLECVQDMDHENMFWYRQDPGLGLRLIYFSYDVKMKEKGDIPEGYSVSREKKERFSLILESASTNQTSMYLCASSPGLALNTGELFFGEGSRLTVL.

This clone was seen only a few times. This chain links TRBV7-2 with TRBJ2-7, with D possibly called TRBD1 or TRBD2 (6 bases each). The CDR3 has 15 amino acids. The germline V gene encodes CDR1 SGHTA and CDR2 FQGNSA. V gave up 5 bases and J gave up 9 bases, with 23 bases separating them. In nucleotides, the CDR3 is TGTGCCAGCAGCACCGGAGGGGAACAGGGAATTACGCAGTACTTC. Translated, it gives CASSTGGEQGITQYF.

This clone was observed a few times. V and J are TRBV4-1 and TRBJ2-5; perhaps TRBD2 as D (7 bases). Trimming cost V 0 bases and J 6 bases, with 14 bases left between them. The germline CDR1 and CDR2 sequences are MGHRA and YSYEKL. The CDR3 totals 15 residues. The CDR3 here is CASSQDGGGRQTQYF. In nucleotides, the CDR3 is TGCGCCAGCAGCCAAGACGGGGGCGGGAGACAGACCCAGTACTTC.

The rearrangement links TRBV4-2 to TRBJ2-1, with 7 positions matching TRBD1. The CDR3 runs 18 residues. The ends lost 2 bases at V and 7 bases at J; junction bases unmatched: 17. Germline loops: CDR1 LGHNA, CDR2 YNFKEQ. CDR3 nucleotides: TGTGCCAGCAGCCAACAAATCAGGGGGAGTAGGTTCGGGAATGAGCAGTTCTTC. Residues: CASSQQIRGSRFGNEQFF.

The chain has TRBV4-2 and TRBJ1-3, with unresolved D. The CDR3 extends over 16 amino acids. Germline V gene data show CDR1 as LGHNA and CDR2 as YNFKEQ. V lost 1 base, J lost 0 bases, and 10 bases lay in between. CDR3 amino acids: CASSQAGRPSGNTIYF. The CDR3 DNA sequence: TGTGCCAGCAGCCAAGCCGGACGACCCTCTGGAAACACCATATATTTT.

In this sample, this clone turned up a few times. The V gene is TRBV7-2, the J gene TRBJ1-5, with a tentative D call TRBD1 (5 bases). The germline V and J ends were trimmed by 0 bases and 1 base, with 13 bases remaining between them. This CDR3 is 17 amino acids long. Germline V gives CDR1 SGHTA, CDR2 FQGNSA. Here the CDR3 DNA reads TGTGCCAGCAGCTTAGCCCCCAGGGTTTGGAGCAATCAGCCCCAGCATTTT. Its protein product is CASSLAPRVWSNQPQHF.

The gene calls are TRBV6-1 and TRBJ1-4; possible D gene TRBD1, 6 bases. The V and J ends lost 10 bases and 5 bases respectively, with 17 bases between them. Germline assignment: CDR1 MNHNS and CDR2 SASEGT. The CDR3 has 14 residues. The CDR3 bases are TGTGCCACCGTGTTGACAGGATTAAATGAAAAACTGTTTTTT. Translated: CATVLTGLNEKLFF.

This chain connects TRBV27 to TRBJ2-1, with 7 bases that match TRBD1. CDR3 length equals 12 residues. Per germline, CDR1 MNHEY and CDR2 SMNVEV (reference sequence). The V and J ends lost 10 bases and 6 bases, in that order; junction bases with no gene match: 6. The CDR3 region is CATEQGFNEQFF. The DNA for the CDR3 is TGTGCCACTGAACAGGGGTTCAATGAGCAGTTCTTC.

A few counts support this clone. V and J are TRBV21-1 and TRBJ2-2; the table's D call of TRBD2 was not tested on the DNA. TRBV21-1 is deemed a pseudogene. This CDR3 is 20 amino acids long. The DNA for the CDR3 is TGTGCCAGCAGCAAAGTTAGCGGGAGGGGAACTATCCTGAACACCGGGGAGCTGTTTTTT. Translated, it gives CASSKVSGRGTILNTGELFF.

This clone was observed a single time. This chain uses TRBV6-5 with TRBJ1-2, with D perhaps TRBD1 (6 bases). Trimming pared 0 bases from V and 4 bases from J, leaving 9 bases between. CDR3 length: 14 amino acids. Germline V lookup: CDR1 MNHEY, CDR2 SVGAGI. CDR3 nucleotides: TGTGCCAGCAGTTACTCACAGGGAGTCTATGGCTACACCTTC. Protein sequence: CASSYSQGVYGYTF.

This clone was recorded a few times. CDR3: CASSLEVTGVEQYF. The CDR3 bases are TGTGCCAGCAGCTTGGAGGTGACAGGGGTTGAGCAGTACTTC. V is TRBV5-4 and J is TRBJ2-7, with 8 bases fitting TRBD1. CDR3 length: 14 amino acids. Germline V gives CDR1 SGHNT, CDR2 YYREEE (reference sequence). V lost 0 bases and J lost 7; bases outside the gene matches: 6.

This clone was observed a few times. This chain joins TRBV10-3 and TRBJ1-2; 11 bases map to TRBD1. CDR3 size: 14 residues. V trimming: 6 bases; J trimming: 7 bases; junction bases outside the gene matches: 7. Germline CDR1 reads ENHRY; CDR2 reads SYGVKD. The CDR3, as DNA: TGTGCCATCAGCCTGGACAGGGGGCGTTCTGGCTACACCTTC. This sequence encodes CAISLDRGRSGYTF.

This chain joins TRBV7-9 and TRBJ2-5, with a possible D match to TRBD1 (5 bases). The closer fit of TRBJ2-7 to the DNA end suggests the J call may be wrong. The germline CDR1 and CDR2 sequences are SEHNR and FQNEAQ (reference sequence). The CDR3 runs to 14 residues. In DNA form, the CDR3 reads TGTGCCAGCAGCTTACAGGGTGGGTCCTACGAGCAGTACTTC. Translation: CASSLQGGSYEQYF.

This chain links TRBV9 with TRBJ2-2; TRBD1 aligns across 9 bases. V was clipped by 1 base and J by 0 bases; unmatched bases: 1. The CDR3 has 16 residues. The V gene's germline CDR1 is SGDLS and CDR2 YYNGEE. The CDR3 DNA sequence: TGTGCCAGCAGCGTAACAGGGGGCGCGAACACCGGGGAGCTGTTTTTT. Protein product: CASSVTGGANTGELFF.

V is TRBV5-1 and J is TRBJ2-2; 8 positions agree with TRBD2. This CDR3 spans 16 amino acids. V lost 2 bases, J lost 0 bases, and 3 bases stayed unmatched. Germline V gene sequence: CDR1 SGHRS, CDR2 YFSETQ. CDR3 in amino acids: CASSFMGLANTGELFF. The CDR3 coding sequence is TGCGCCAGCAGCTTCATGGGACTAGCGAACACCGGGGAGCTGTTTTTT.

The chain couples TRBV28 to TRBJ2-1, with D tentatively TRBD1 (6 bases). CDR1 MDHEN and CDR2 SYDVKM come from the germline V gene. The CDR3 spans 12 residues. Trimming took off 4 bases at V and 6 bases at J, with 7 bases between the two ends. The chain's CDR3 is CASSWGPNEQFF. CDR3 sequence (DNA): TGTGCCAGCAGTTGGGGGCCCAATGAGCAGTTCTTC.

This clone was seen only a few times. J is TRBJ2-5 and V is TRBV5-1, with 10 bases identical to TRBD1. This CDR3 is 15 amino acids long. Germline CDR1 SGHRS, CDR2 YFSETQ. The V and J ends lost 5 bases and 5 bases, in that order; junction bases with no gene match: 9. The CDR3 bases are TGCGCCAGCAGTAAGGGCGACAGGGGGCTTGAGACCCAGTACTTC. Translating it yields CASSKGDRGLETQYF.

The chain joins TRBV7-8 to TRBJ2-6, with a possible D match to TRBD2 (5 bases). Germline assignment: CDR1 SGHVS and CDR2 FQNEAQ. Trimming stripped 1 base from V and 2 bases from J, with 9 bases between. CDR3 length: 16 residues. CDR3 bases: TGTGCCAGCAGCTTAGGTGTCGGGGCTGGGGCCAACGTCCTGACTTTC. Translating it yields CASSLGVGAGANVLTF. The full variable domain, its missing parts supplied by reference TRBV7-8 and TRBJ2-6, is GAGVSQSPRYKVAKRGQDVALRCDPISGHVSLFWYQQALGQGPEFLTYFQNEAQLDKSGLPSDRFFAERPEGSVSTLKIQRTQQEDSAVYLCASSLGVGAGANVLTFGAGSRLTVL.

This clone was observed a few times. V and J are TRBV7-6 and TRBJ2-6; unclear D gene. V was clipped by 5 bases and J by 2 bases, with 7 bases between them. Germline CDR1 SGHVS, CDR2 FNYEAQ. CDR3 length: 14 amino acids. CDR3 in DNA: TGTGCCAGCAGCCCCGATCCTGGGGCCAACGTCCTGACTTTC. Translated, it gives CASSPDPGANVLTF. The complete variable domain, with remaining parts taken from reference TRBV7-6 and TRBJ2-6, reads GAGVSQSPRYKVTKRGQDVALRCDPISGHVSLYWYRQALGQGPEFLTYFNYEAQQDKSGLPNDRFSAERPEGSISTLTIQRTEQRDSAMYRCASSPDPGANVLTFGAGSRLTVL.